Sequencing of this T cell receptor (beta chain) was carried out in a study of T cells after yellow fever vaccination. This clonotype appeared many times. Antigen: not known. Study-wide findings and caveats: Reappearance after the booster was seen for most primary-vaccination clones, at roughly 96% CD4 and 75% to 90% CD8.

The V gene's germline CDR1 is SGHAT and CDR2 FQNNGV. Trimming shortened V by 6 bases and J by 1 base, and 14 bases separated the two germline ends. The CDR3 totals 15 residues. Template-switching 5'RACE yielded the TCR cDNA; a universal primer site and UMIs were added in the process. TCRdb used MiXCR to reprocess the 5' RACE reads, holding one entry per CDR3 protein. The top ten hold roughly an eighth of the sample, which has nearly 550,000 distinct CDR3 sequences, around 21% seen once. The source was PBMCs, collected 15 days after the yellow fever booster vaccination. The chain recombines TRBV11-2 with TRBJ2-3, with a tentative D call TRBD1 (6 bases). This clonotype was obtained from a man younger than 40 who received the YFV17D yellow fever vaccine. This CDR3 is CASRWPGHRTDTQYF. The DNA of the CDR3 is TGTGCCAGCAGGTGGCCGGGACACCGCACAGATACGCAGTATTTT.